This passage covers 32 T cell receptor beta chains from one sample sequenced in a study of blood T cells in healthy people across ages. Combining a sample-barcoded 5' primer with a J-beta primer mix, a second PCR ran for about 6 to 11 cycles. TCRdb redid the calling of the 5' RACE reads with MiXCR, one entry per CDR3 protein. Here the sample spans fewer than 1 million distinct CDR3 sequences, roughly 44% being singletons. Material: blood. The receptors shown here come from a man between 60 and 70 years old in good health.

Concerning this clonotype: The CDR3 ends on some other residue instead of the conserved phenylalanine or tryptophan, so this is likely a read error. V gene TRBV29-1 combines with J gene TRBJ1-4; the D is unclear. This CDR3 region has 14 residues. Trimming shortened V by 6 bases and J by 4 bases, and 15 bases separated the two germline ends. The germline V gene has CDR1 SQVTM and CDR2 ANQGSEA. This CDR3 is CSVATQPLNEKLFL. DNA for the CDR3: TGCAGCGTCGCGACTCAACCCCTTAATGAAAAACTGTTTCTT.

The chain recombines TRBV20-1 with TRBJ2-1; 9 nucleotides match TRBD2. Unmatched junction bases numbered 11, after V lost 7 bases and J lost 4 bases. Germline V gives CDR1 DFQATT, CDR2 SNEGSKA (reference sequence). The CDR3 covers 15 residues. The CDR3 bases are TGCAGTGGTCTAGCCCGGACTAGCGAGTACAATGAGCAGTTCTTC. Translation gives CSGLARTSEYNEQFF.

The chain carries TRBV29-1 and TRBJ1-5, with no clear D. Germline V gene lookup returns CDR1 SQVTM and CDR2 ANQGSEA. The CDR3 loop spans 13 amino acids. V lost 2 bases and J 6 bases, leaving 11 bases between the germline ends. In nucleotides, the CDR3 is TGCAGCGTTGAAAATGGGGAGGGTCAGCCCCAGCATTTT. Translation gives CSVENGEGQPQHF.

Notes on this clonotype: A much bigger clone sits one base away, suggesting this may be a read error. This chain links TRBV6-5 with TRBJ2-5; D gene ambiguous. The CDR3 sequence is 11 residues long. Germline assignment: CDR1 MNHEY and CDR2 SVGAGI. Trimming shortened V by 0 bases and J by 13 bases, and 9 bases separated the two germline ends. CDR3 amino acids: CASSYSRERYF. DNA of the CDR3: TGTGCCAGCAGTTACTCGAGAGAGCGGTACTTC.

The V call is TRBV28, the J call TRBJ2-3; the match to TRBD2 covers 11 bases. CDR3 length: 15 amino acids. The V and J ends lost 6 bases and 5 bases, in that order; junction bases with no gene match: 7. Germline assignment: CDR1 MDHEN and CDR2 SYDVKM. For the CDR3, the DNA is TGTGCCAGCAGCACGGGACTAGCGGATCAAGATACGCAGTATTTT. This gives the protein CASSTGLADQDTQYF.

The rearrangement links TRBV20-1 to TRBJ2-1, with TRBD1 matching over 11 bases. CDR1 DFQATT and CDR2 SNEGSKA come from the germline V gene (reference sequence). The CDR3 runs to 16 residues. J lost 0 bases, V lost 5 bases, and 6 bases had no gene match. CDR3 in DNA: TGCAGTGCTTTTACCGGGACAGGGGGCTCCTACAATGAGCAGTTCTTC. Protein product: CSAFTGTGGSYNEQFF.

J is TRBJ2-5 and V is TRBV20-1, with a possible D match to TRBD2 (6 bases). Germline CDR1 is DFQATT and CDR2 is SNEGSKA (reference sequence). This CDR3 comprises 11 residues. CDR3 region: CGGISGETQYF. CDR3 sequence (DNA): TGCGGGGGAATTAGCGGCGAGACCCAGTACTTC.

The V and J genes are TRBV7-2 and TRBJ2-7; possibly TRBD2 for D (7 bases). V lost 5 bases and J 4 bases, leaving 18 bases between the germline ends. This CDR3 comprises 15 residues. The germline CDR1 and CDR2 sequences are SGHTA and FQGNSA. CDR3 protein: CASSLMEGGLYEQYF. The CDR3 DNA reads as TGTGCCAGCAGCCTCATGGAGGGGGGGCTTTACGAGCAGTACTTC.

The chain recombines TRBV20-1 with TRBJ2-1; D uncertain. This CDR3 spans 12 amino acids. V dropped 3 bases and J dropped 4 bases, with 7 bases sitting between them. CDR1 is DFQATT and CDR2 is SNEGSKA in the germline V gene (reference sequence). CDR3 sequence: CSARARYNEQFF. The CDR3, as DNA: TGCAGTGCTAGGGCCCGATACAATGAGCAGTTCTTC.

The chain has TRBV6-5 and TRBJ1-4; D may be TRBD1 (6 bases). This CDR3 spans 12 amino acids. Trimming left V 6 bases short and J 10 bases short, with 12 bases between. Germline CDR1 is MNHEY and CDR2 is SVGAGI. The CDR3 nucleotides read TGTGCCAGCAGCCAGGGGAAGGGAAAACTGTTTTTT. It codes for CASSQGKGKLFF.

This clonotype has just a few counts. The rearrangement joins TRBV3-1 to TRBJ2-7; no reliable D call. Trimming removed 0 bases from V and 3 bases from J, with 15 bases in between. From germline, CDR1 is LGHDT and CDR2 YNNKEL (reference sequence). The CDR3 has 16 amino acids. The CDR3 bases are TGTGCCAGCAGCCAAGAGGGAAGGCCTGTCTTCTACGAGCAGTACTTC. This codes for CASSQEGRPVFYEQYF.

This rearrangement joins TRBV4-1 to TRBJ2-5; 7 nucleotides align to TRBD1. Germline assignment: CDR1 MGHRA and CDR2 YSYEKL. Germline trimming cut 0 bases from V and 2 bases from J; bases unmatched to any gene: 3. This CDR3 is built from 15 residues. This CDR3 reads CASSQDDRVQETQYF. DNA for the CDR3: TGCGCCAGCAGCCAAGATGACAGGGTGCAAGAGACCCAGTACTTC.

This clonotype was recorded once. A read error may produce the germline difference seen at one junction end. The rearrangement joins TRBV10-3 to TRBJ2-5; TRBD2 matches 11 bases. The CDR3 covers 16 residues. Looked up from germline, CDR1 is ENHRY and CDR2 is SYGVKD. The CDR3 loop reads CAVSDPASGGIETQYF. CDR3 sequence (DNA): TGTGCCGTCAGTGACCCGGCTAGCGGGGGGATAGAGACCCAGTACTTC.

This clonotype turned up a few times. CDR3 loop: CASSLSSGGGQPQHF. The CDR3 bases are TGTGCCAGCAGCTTAAGTTCAGGGGGCGGTCAGCCCCAGCATTTT. The chain has TRBV5-6 and TRBJ1-5, with TRBD1 identical over 8 bases. The CDR3 spans 15 residues. CDR1 SGHDT and CDR2 YYEEEE come from the germline V gene. V trimming: 2 bases; J trimming: 6 bases; junction bases outside the gene matches: 7.

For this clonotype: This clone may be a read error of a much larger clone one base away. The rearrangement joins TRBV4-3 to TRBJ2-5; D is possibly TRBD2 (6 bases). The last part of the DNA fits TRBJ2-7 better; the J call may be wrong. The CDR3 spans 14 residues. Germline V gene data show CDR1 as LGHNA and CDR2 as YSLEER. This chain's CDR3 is CASSQDWGAYEQYF. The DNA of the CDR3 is TGCGCCAGCAGCCAAGATTGGGGGGCCTACGAGCAGTACTTC.

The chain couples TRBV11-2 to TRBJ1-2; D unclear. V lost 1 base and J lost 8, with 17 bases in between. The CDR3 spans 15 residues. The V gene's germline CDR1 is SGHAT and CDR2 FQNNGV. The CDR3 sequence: CASSLGRERERGYTF. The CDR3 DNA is TGTGCCAGCAGCTTAGGACGTGAGAGGGAGCGCGGCTACACCTTC.

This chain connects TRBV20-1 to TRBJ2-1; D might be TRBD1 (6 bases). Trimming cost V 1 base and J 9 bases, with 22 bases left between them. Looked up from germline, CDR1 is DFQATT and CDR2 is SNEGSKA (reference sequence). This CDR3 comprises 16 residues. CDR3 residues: CSARAGSRTASGEQFF. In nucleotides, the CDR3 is TGCAGTGCTAGAGCAGGGTCTAGGACAGCGTCTGGTGAGCAGTTCTTC.

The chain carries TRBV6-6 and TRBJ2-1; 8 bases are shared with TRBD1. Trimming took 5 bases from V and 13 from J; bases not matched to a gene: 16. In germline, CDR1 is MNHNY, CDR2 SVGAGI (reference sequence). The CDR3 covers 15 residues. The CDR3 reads CASSGPGTGKETQFF. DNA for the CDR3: TGTGCCAGCAGTGGACCCGGGACAGGCAAAGAGACCCAGTTCTTC.

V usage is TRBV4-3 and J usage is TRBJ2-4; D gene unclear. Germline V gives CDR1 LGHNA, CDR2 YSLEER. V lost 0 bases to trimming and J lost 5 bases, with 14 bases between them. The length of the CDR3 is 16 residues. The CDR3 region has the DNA TGCGCCAGCAGCCAAGATCGTTTGGGTCCCCAAAACATTCAGTACTTC. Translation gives CASSQDRLGPQNIQYF.

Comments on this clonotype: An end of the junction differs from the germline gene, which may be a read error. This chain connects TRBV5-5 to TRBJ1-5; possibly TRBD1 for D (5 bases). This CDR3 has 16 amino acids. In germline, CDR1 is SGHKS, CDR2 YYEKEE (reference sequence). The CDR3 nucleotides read TGTACCAGAAAGCGGGGTACAGGACCAGGCAATCAGCCCCAGCATTTT. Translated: CTRKRGTGPGNQPQHF.

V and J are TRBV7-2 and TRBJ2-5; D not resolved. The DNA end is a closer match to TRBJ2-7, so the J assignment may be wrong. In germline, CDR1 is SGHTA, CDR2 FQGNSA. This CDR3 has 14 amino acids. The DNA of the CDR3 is TGTGCCAGCAGCTTGTCACGGGCGGCCCCCGAGCAGTACTTC. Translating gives CASSLSRAAPEQYF.

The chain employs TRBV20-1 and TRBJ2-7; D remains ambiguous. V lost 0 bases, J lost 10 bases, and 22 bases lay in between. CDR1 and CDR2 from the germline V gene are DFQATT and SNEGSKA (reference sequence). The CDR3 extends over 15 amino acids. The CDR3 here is CSARDLVELPELQYF. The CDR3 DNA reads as TGCAGTGCTAGAGATTTGGTAGAACTTCCTGAGCTCCAGTACTTC.

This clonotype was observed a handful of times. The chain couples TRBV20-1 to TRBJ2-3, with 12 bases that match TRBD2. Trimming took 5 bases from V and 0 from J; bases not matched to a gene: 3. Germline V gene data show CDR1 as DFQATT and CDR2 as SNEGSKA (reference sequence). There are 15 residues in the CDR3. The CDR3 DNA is TGCAGTGCTCAGACTAGCGGGGGTAGCACAGATACGCAGTATTTT. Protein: CSAQTSGGSTDTQYF.

CDR3 in amino acids: CASSQLTGGDGYTF. DNA for the CDR3: TGCGCCAGCAGCCAATTGACAGGGGGCGATGGCTACACCTTC. The V call is TRBV4-3, the J call TRBJ1-2, with TRBD1 matching over 10 bases. The CDR3 has 14 residues. From germline, CDR1 is LGHNA and CDR2 YSLEER. Losses at the gene ends were 2 bases for V and 6 bases for J; bases not matched to a gene: 3.

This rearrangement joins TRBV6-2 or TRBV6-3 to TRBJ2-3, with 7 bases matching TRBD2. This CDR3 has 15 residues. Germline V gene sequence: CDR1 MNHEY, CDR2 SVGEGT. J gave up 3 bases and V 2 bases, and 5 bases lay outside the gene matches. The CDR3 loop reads CASSYPREGTDTQYF. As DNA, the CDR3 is TGTGCCAGCAGTTACCCCAGGGAGGGTACAGATACGCAGTATTTT.

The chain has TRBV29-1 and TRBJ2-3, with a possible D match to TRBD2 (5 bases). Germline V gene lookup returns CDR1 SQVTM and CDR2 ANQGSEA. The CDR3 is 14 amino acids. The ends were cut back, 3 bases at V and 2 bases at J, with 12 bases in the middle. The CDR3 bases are TGCAGCGTTGAGGGGAGATTAAACACAGATACGCAGTATTTT. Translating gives CSVEGRLNTDTQYF.

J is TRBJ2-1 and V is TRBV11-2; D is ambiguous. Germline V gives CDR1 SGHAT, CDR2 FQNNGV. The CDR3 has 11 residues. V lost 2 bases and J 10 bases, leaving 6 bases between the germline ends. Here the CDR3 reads CASSLFREQFF. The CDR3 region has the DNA TGTGCCAGCAGCTTATTCCGCGAGCAGTTCTTC.

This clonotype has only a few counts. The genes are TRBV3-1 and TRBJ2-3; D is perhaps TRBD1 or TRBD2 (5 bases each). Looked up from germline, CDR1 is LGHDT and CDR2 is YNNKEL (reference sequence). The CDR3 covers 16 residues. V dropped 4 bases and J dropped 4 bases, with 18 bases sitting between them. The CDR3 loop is CASSPQGLGEADTQYF. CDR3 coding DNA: TGTGCCAGCAGCCCCCAGGGCCTGGGGGAAGCAGATACGCAGTATTTT.

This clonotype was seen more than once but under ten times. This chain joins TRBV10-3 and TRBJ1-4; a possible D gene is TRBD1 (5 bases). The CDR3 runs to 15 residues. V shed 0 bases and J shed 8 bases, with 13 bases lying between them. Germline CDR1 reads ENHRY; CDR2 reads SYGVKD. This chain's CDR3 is CAISESGRVGEKLFF. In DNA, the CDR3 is TGTGCCATCAGTGAGTCGGGCAGGGTCGGCGAAAAACTGTTTTTT.

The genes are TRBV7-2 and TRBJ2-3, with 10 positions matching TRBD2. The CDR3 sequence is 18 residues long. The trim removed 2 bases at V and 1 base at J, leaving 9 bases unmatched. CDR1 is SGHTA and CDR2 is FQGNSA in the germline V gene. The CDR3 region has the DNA TGTGCCAGCAGCTTAAGGAGGGCTAGCGGGGGCCGCACAGATACGCAGTATTTT. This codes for CASSLRRASGGRTDTQYF.

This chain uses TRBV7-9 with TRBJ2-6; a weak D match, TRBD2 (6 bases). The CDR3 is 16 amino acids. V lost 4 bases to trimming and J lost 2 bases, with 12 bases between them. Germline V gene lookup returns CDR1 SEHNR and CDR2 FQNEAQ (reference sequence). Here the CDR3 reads CASSSLGEAGANVLTF. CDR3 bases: TGTGCCAGCAGCTCACTTGGGGAGGCTGGGGCCAACGTCCTGACTTTC.

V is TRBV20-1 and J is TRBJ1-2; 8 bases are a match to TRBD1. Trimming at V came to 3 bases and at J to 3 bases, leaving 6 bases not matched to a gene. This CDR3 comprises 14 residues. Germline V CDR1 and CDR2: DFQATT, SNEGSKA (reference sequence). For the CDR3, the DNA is TGCAGTGCTAGGCCCCCGACAGGGGACTATGGCTACACCTTC. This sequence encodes CSARPPTGDYGYTF.